The 26 T cell receptor beta chains given below trace back to one sample, sequenced in a study of identical twins. TCRdb reprocessed the 5' RACE reads via MiXCR and lists one record per CDR3 protein. The sample carries about 720,000 distinct CDR3 sequences, 18% recorded once. The same specimen was also included in a second study, on T cells expressing NK-cell markers.

The sequenced sample consisted of PBMCs. Receptor source: a woman aged 18-29 years in good health.

The chain employs TRBV20-1 and TRBJ2-1, with D uncertain. Trimming shortened V by 6 bases and J by 3 bases, and 12 bases separated the two germline ends. Germline CDR1 reads DFQATT; CDR2 reads SNEGSKA (reference sequence). The CDR3 spans 13 residues. Here the CDR3 reads CSAMTGVYNEQFF. Here the CDR3 DNA reads TGCAGTGCAATGACTGGCGTCTACAATGAGCAGTTCTTC.

This chain uses TRBV6-1 with TRBJ2-7; no reliable D call. This CDR3 contains 13 residues. The germline CDR1 and CDR2 sequences are MNHNS and SASEGT. V was clipped by 4 bases and J by 4 bases, with 11 bases between them. CDR3 DNA sequence: TGTGCCAGCAGTGGATCCACAGCTTACGAGCAGTACTTC. Its protein is CASSGSTAYEQYF.

The chain uses TRBV20-1 and TRBJ2-1; D is perhaps TRBD1 (5 bases). CDR1 is DFQATT, CDR2 SNEGSKA, per germline (reference sequence). This CDR3 has 11 residues. The CDR3 region is CSTGANNEQFF. CDR3 sequence (DNA): TGCAGCACAGGAGCGAACAATGAGCAGTTCTTC.

The chain uses TRBV6-5 and TRBJ2-5; D unresolved. The V and J ends lost 0 bases and 5 bases respectively, with 13 bases between them. Germline CDR1 MNHEY, CDR2 SVGAGI. The length of the CDR3 is 15 residues. The CDR3 sequence: CASSYSMVMEETQYF. The CDR3 coding sequence is TGTGCCAGCAGTTACTCGATGGTGATGGAGGAGACCCAGTACTTC.

The chain carries TRBV30 and TRBJ2-2; 9 bases are shared with TRBD2. Germline V gene lookup returns CDR1 GTSNPN and CDR2 SVGIG (reference sequence). The CDR3 covers 16 residues. J gave up 4 bases and V 1 base, and 7 bases lay outside the gene matches. The CDR3 loop reads CAWSGLAVEVTGELFF. For the CDR3, the DNA is TGTGCCTGGAGTGGACTAGCGGTAGAGGTCACCGGGGAGCTGTTTTTT.

This chain links TRBV12-5 with TRBJ2-1; 9 bases are a match to TRBD2. The V segment lost 1 base and the J segment 6 bases; nucleotides outside the gene matches: 4. CDR3 length equals 15 residues. CDR1 and CDR2 (germline): LGHNT, FRNRAP. CDR3 residues: CASGLEQAGGNEQFF. CDR3 DNA: TGTGCTAGTGGTTTGGAGCAAGCGGGGGGCAATGAGCAGTTCTTC.

This chain joins TRBV5-6 and TRBJ2-1; possibly TRBD2 for D (5 bases). The germline V and J ends were trimmed by 3 bases and 4 bases, with 11 bases remaining between them. This CDR3 spans 14 amino acids. The germline V gene encodes CDR1 SGHDT and CDR2 YYEEEE. CDR3 sequence reads: CASSSDWIYNEQFF. The CDR3 bases are TGTGCCAGCAGCTCGGACTGGATATACAATGAGCAGTTCTTC.

This clonotype was detected only a few times. V is TRBV11-2 and J is TRBJ2-6; D gene ambiguous. The germline V and J ends were trimmed by 4 bases and 11 bases, with 12 bases remaining between them. Germline lookup yields CDR1 SGHAT and CDR2 FQNNGV. The length of the CDR3 is 13 residues. Here the CDR3 reads CASSYLASHVLTF. In nucleotides, the CDR3 is TGTGCCAGCAGCTATCTCGCGTCCCACGTCCTGACTTTC. The full variable domain, its missing parts supplied by reference TRBV11-2 and TRBJ2-6, is EAGVAQSPRYKIIEKRQSVAFWCNPISGHATLYWYQQILGQGPKLLIQFQNNGVVDDSQLPKDRFSAERLKGVDSTLKIQPAKLEDSAVYLCASSYLASHVLTFGAGSRLTVL.

This chain connects TRBV7-2 to TRBJ2-7; TRBD2 agrees at 9 bases. V was pared by 1 base and J by 3 bases, with 7 bases of the junction left unmatched. Looked up from germline, CDR1 is SGHTA and CDR2 is FQGNSA. The length of the CDR3 is 16 residues. The chain's CDR3 is CASSLGASGTFYEQYF. CDR3 sequence (DNA): TGTGCCAGCAGCTTAGGTGCTAGCGGGACCTTCTACGAGCAGTACTTC.

The V call is TRBV29-1, the J call TRBJ2-3; 11 positions match TRBD2. CDR3 length: 14 residues. Germline V gene data show CDR1 as SQVTM and CDR2 as ANQGSEA. V shed 7 bases, J shed 6 bases, and the junction held 9 bases outside the gene matches. The CDR3 loop is CSAEASGRRDTQYF. CDR3 DNA: TGCAGCGCCGAGGCTAGCGGGAGGAGGGATACGCAGTATTTT.

This clonotype was observed a handful of times. This chain links TRBV12-3 or TRBV12-4 with TRBJ2-7, with D possibly being TRBD1 (5 bases). This CDR3 is built from 13 residues. The V and J ends lost 7 bases and 3 bases respectively, with 13 bases between them. CDR3 protein: CASTAGIGYEQYF. CDR3 DNA: TGTGCCAGCACCGCAGGGATTGGCTACGAGCAGTACTTC.

V and J are TRBV14 and TRBJ1-4; D perhaps matches TRBD1 (6 bases). Trimming left V 2 bases short and J 8 bases short, with 15 bases between. In germline, CDR1 is SGHDN, CDR2 FVKESK. This CDR3 is built from 15 residues. In nucleotides, the CDR3 is TGTGCCAGCAGCCAACTCAGGGGAGGGCGGGAAAAACTGTTTTTT. This sequence encodes CASSQLRGGREKLFF.

This clonotype has a handful of counts. The DNA of the CDR3 is TGTGCCTGGAGGACAGGGGTTTTGCAGGAGCAGTTCTTC. It translates to CAWRTGVLQEQFF. The V gene is TRBV30, the J gene TRBJ2-1; TRBD1 matches 8 bases. This CDR3 spans 13 amino acids. V shed 3 bases and J 10 bases; nucleotides not matched to a gene: 8. Per germline, CDR1 GTSNPN and CDR2 SVGIG (reference sequence). Full variable domain (remainder filled in from reference TRBV30 and TRBJ2-1): SQTIHQWPATLVQPVGSPLSLECTVEGTSNPNLYWYRQAAGRGLQLLFYSVGIGQISSEVPQNLSASRPQDRQFILSSKKLLLSDSGFYLCAWRTGVLQEQFFGPGTRLTVL.

The V and J genes are TRBV24-1 and TRBJ2-1, with 11 bases that match TRBD2. CDR3 length equals 16 residues. The V and J ends lost 5 bases and 4 bases, in that order; junction bases with no gene match: 6. Germline V CDR1 and CDR2: KGHDR, SFDVKD. The CDR3 loop reads CATSGMTSGNYNEQFF. The CDR3 nucleotides are TGTGCCACCAGTGGCATGACTAGCGGGAATTACAATGAGCAGTTCTTC.

The chain carries TRBV12-3 or TRBV12-4 and TRBJ2-2; D gene ambiguous. The CDR3 consists of 16 residues. The germline V and J ends were trimmed by 6 bases and 2 bases, with 16 bases remaining between them. CDR3 nucleotides: TGTGCCAGCAGCCCCCTCGGCGCAGAAAACACCGGGGAGCTGTTTTTT. Translated, it gives CASSPLGAENTGELFF.

This clonotype was observed a few times. The V call is TRBV11-2, the J call TRBJ2-3; D is ambiguous. The CDR3 has 14 residues. Looked up from germline, CDR1 is SGHAT and CDR2 is FQNNGV. The ends were cut back, 4 bases at V and 6 bases at J, with 14 bases in the middle. CDR3 region: CASSSSARPDTQYF. The CDR3 DNA follows: TGTGCCAGCAGCTCCTCGGCCCGCCCGGATACGCAGTATTTT.

This clonotype turned up a few times. The rearrangement joins TRBV7-6 to TRBJ2-3, with a possible D match to TRBD2 (7 bases). V lost 1 base and J lost 5, with 16 bases in between. CDR1 is SGHVS, CDR2 FNYEAQ, per germline. This CDR3 contains 16 residues. The CDR3 DNA follows: TGTGCCAGCAGCTTAGGATTAGACGGGGGGCAAGATACGCAGTATTTT. Its protein product is CASSLGLDGGQDTQYF.

The chain couples TRBV14 to TRBJ1-1; a possible D gene is TRBD1 (5 bases). V lost 4 bases and J lost 3, with 15 bases in between. The CDR3 loop spans 15 amino acids. In germline, CDR1 is SGHDN, CDR2 FVKESK. The CDR3 spells CASSPGPRVDTEAFF. The CDR3 bases are TGTGCCAGCAGCCCAGGGCCCAGGGTGGACACTGAAGCTTTCTTT.

This clonotype has more than one count but fewer than ten. This chain joins TRBV5-1 and TRBJ2-1; D is perhaps TRBD2 (6 bases). CDR1 is SGHRS, CDR2 YFSETQ, per germline. The V end lost 4 bases, the J end lost 8 bases, and 19 bases lay between the germline ends. This CDR3 contains 15 residues. The CDR3 DNA reads TGCGCCAGCAGCCCATCCGGGACTTCAATCGATGAGCAGTTCTTC. Residues: CASSPSGTSIDEQFF.

In this sample, this clonotype turned up many times. The chain links TRBV20-1 to TRBJ2-3; D call uncertain. This CDR3 spans 11 amino acids. From germline, CDR1 is DFQATT and CDR2 SNEGSKA (reference sequence). Trimming stripped 3 bases from V and 4 bases from J, with 5 bases between. The CDR3 loop is CSASRPDTQYF. CDR3 DNA: TGCAGTGCTAGTAGGCCAGATACGCAGTATTTT.

In DNA, the CDR3 is TGTGCCAGCAAAAAGGTCAGGAGCACCGGGGAGCTGTTTTTT. Its protein is CASKKVRSTGELFF. The chain uses TRBV7-2 and TRBJ2-2; D unclear. The germline CDR1 and CDR2 sequences are SGHTA and FQGNSA. Trimming cost V 7 bases and J 4 bases, with 13 bases left between them. The CDR3 extends over 14 amino acids.

The chain is built from TRBV20-1 and TRBJ2-1, with a tentative D call TRBD2 (5 bases). The CDR3 contains 15 residues. Germline V gene data show CDR1 as DFQATT and CDR2 as SNEGSKA (reference sequence). The germline V and J ends were trimmed by 3 bases and 2 bases, with 14 bases remaining between them. CDR3 amino acids: CSARDVRGPYNEQFF. Here the CDR3 DNA reads TGCAGTGCTAGGGACGTACGGGGTCCCTACAATGAGCAGTTCTTC.

CDR3 loop: CSATQSGQGGEEQYF. In DNA form, the CDR3 reads TGCAGTGCAACGCAATCGGGACAGGGGGGTGAGGAGCAGTACTTC. The chain couples TRBV20-1 to TRBJ2-7; 11 nucleotides line up with TRBD1. The germline gives CDR1 DFQATT, CDR2 SNEGSKA (reference sequence). The V segment lost 6 bases and the J segment 7 bases; nucleotides outside the gene matches: 14. CDR3 length: 15 residues.

This clonotype has ten or more counts. The chain recombines TRBV11-2 with TRBJ1-2, with 7 bases identical to TRBD1. Per germline, CDR1 SGHAT and CDR2 FQNNGV. V was pared by 5 bases and J by 7 bases, with 7 bases of the junction left unmatched. The CDR3 runs 13 residues. CDR3 DNA: TGTGCCAGCAGCCTCGACAGGGACGTTGGCTACACCTTC. The encoded protein is CASSLDRDVGYTF.

This clonotype was observed a handful of times. The chain links TRBV11-2 to TRBJ2-5; 9 nucleotides align to TRBD1. Germline loops: CDR1 SGHAT, CDR2 FQNNGV. CDR3 length: 16 residues. V was pared by 2 bases and J by 2 bases, with 6 bases of the junction left unmatched. CDR3 residues: CASSLTGTGRQETQYF. The CDR3, as DNA: TGTGCCAGCAGCTTAACAGGGACAGGGAGGCAAGAGACCCAGTACTTC.

The V and J genes are TRBV20-1 and TRBJ2-3; D is possibly TRBD2 (6 bases). Trimming shortened V by 3 bases and J by 4 bases, and 20 bases separated the two germline ends. Germline V gene data show CDR1 as DFQATT and CDR2 as SNEGSKA (reference sequence). CDR3 size: 16 residues. CDR3 in amino acids: CSARPSMGGDSDTQYF. The CDR3 bases are TGCAGTGCTAGGCCTTCCATGGGGGGAGATTCAGATACGCAGTATTTT.